The rows below give T cell receptor beta chains drawn from one sample of a study of control samples from healthy donors and cancer patients. Sequencing used immunoSEQ multiplex PCR; TCRdb keeps in-frame clones, though not all of them. This repertoire includes 150,000 to 200,000 clones. The sequenced sample was blood. Receptors were obtained from a woman aged 30 to 39 in good health. The CDR3 runs from the conserved cysteine through the conserved F or W. Fields, in order: D gene, V gene, J gene, CDR3 protein, CDR3 DNA. D genes are given only for firm matches.

D: .
V: TRBV4-2
J: TRBJ1-3
CDR3: CASSPTTGPGSGNTIYF
DNA: TGTGCCAGCAGCCCTACAACAGGGCCCGGCTCTGGAAACACCATATATTTT

D: .
V: TRBV29-1
J: TRBJ2-3
CDR3: CSVEGQGLTDTQYF
DNA: TGCAGCGTTGAAGGGCAGGGACTTACAGATACGCAGTATTTT

D: .
V: TRBV12-3/TRBV12-4
J: TRBJ1-1
CDR3: CASTAIYTEAFF
DNA: TGTGCCAGCACTGCTATATACACTGAAGCTTTCTTT

D: .
V: TRBV5-1
J: TRBJ1-5
CDR3: CAIPGGGRNQPQHF
DNA: TGCGCCATCCCCGGGGGGGGGAGGAATCAGCCCCAGCATTTT

D: .
V: TRBV27
J: TRBJ1-1
CDR3: CASSVSVNTEAFF
DNA: TGTGCCAGCAGCGTATCGGTGAACACTGAAGCTTTCTTT

D: .
V: TRBV7-9
J: TRBJ1-1
CDR3: CASSPRDGLNTEAFF
DNA: TGTGCCAGCAGCCCCCGCGACGGGTTGAACACTGAAGCTTTCTTT

D: TRBD1
V: TRBV27
J: TRBJ1-2
CDR3: CASSFRTGNPYGYTF
DNA: TGTGCCAGCAGTTTCCGGACAGGGAATCCCTATGGCTACACCTTC

D: .
V: TRBV18
J: TRBJ2-5
CDR3: CASSPFQVKGETQYF
DNA: TGTGCCAGCTCACCATTCCAGGTTAAGGGAGAGACCCAGTACTTC

D: .
V: TRBV9
J: TRBJ1-1
CDR3: CASSVGGIVSLTEAFF
DNA: TGTGCCAGCAGCGTGGGGGGGATTGTTAGCCTCACTGAAGCTTTCTTT

D: .
V: TRBV24-1
J: TRBJ1-1
CDR3: CATSGGGRNTEAFF
DNA: TGTGCCACCAGTGGAGGGGGGAGGAACACTGAAGCTTTCTTT

D: TRBD1
V: TRBV5-1
J: TRBJ1-3
CDR3: CASSWTGSGNTIYF
DNA: TGCGCCAGCAGTTGGACAGGGTCTGGAAACACCATATATTTT

D: .
V: TRBV28
J: TRBJ1-2
CDR3: CASSLVAGIGYTF
DNA: TGTGCCAGCAGTTTAGTAGCAGGGATCGGCTACACCTTC

D: TRBD1
V: TRBV9
J: TRBJ1-5
CDR3: CASSVGGQSNQPQHF
DNA: TGTGCCAGCAGCGTAGGGGGACAGAGCAATCAGCCCCAGCATTTT

D: TRBD1
V: TRBV6-4
J: TRBJ1-2
CDR3: CASSGAGTGYGYTF
DNA: TGTGCCAGCAGTGGTGCTGGGACAGGCTATGGCTACACCTTC

D: .
V: TRBV24-1
J: TRBJ2-1
CDR3: CATSDFGPFSYNEQFF
DNA: TGTGCCACCAGTGATTTTGGACCATTCTCCTACAATGAGCAGTTCTTC

D: TRBD2
V: TRBV4-2
J: TRBJ2-7
CDR3: CASSQELGGGSYEQYF
DNA: TGTGCCAGCAGCCAAGAACTCGGGGGGGGCTCCTACGAGCAGTACTTC

D: .
V: TRBV28
J: TRBJ2-6
CDR3: CASSPKGGVVGANVLTF
DNA: TGTGCCAGCAGTCCTAAGGGCGGGGTGGTTGGGGCCAACGTCCTGACTTTC

D: TRBD1
V: TRBV28
J: TRBJ1-1
CDR3: CASDLGRGRGRTEAFF
DNA: TGTGCCAGCGATTTGGGCAGGGGGCGCGGGAGGACTGAAGCTTTCTTT

D: .
V: TRBV4-1
J: TRBJ1-1
CDR3: CASSQGGRGPLNTEAFF
DNA: TGCGCCAGCAGCCAAGGGGGCCGGGGCCCTTTGAACACTGAAGCTTTCTTT

D: .
V: TRBV7-8
J: TRBJ1-5
CDR3: CASSSSRGDQPQHF
DNA: TGTGCCAGCAGCTCAAGTAGGGGGGATCAGCCCCAGCATTTT

D: .
V: TRBV12-3/TRBV12-4
J: TRBJ1-2
CDR3: CASSLRQEYGYTF
DNA: TGTGCCAGCAGTTTAAGGCAGGAATATGGCTACACCTTC

D: .
V: TRBV7-9
J: TRBJ1-4
CDR3: CASSSQGQKLFF
DNA: TGTGCCAGCAGCTCCCAGGGCCAAAAACTGTTTTTT

D: TRBD2
V: TRBV7-2
J: TRBJ2-5
CDR3: CASSLAWGEGQYF
DNA: TGTGCCAGCAGCTTAGCGTGGGGGGAGGGCCAGTACTTC

D: .
V: TRBV27
J: TRBJ1-2
CDR3: CASSTGTASPGYTF
DNA: TGTGCCAGCAGTACCGGGACGGCGTCTCCTGGCTACACCTTC

D: .
V: TRBV3-1/TRBV3-2
J: TRBJ1-4
CDR3: CASSQDRAGNEKLFF
DNA: TGTGCCAGCAGCCAAGATAGGGCAGGGAATGAAAAACTGTTTTTT

D: .
V: TRBV7-3
J: TRBJ2-2
CDR3: CASSVLGAGELFF
DNA: TGTGCCAGCAGCGTTCTCGGGGCCGGGGAGCTGTTTTTT

D: .
V: TRBV7-8
J: TRBJ1-1
CDR3: CASFPWTLNTEAFF
DNA: TGTGCCAGCTTCCCTTGGACCTTGAACACTGAAGCTTTCTTT

D: TRBD1
V: TRBV7-8
J: TRBJ2-5
CDR3: CASSQQGAAVRETQYF
DNA: TGTGCCAGCAGCCAACAGGGGGCCGCGGTTCGAGAGACCCAGTACTTC

D: .
V: TRBV12-3/TRBV12-4
J: TRBJ1-2
CDR3: CASRPQLFYGYTF
DNA: TGTGCCAGCAGGCCACAACTCTTCTATGGCTACACCTTC

D: TRBD2
V: TRBV6-2/TRBV6-3
J: TRBJ2-7
CDR3: CASSSWTSIYEQYF
DNA: TGTGCCAGCAGCTCCTGGACTAGCATCTACGAGCAGTACTTC

D: .
V: TRBV6-2/TRBV6-3
J: TRBJ2-3
CDR3: CASSPQGSVTDTQYF
DNA: TGTGCCAGCAGTCCCCAGGGATCCGTCACAGATACGCAGTATTTT

D: TRBD1
V: TRBV4-1
J: TRBJ1-1
CDR3: CASSQERGQPYTEAFF
DNA: TGCGCCAGCAGCCAAGAACGGGGACAGCCCTACACTGAAGCTTTCTTT

D: TRBD1
V: TRBV7-2
J: TRBJ1-5
CDR3: CASSLLQGLSQPQHF
DNA: TGTGCCAGCAGCTTATTACAGGGGCTGAGTCAGCCCCAGCATTTT

D: .
V: TRBV13
J: TRBJ2-7
CDR3: CASSLRGRADEQYF
DNA: TGTGCCAGCAGCTTGCGGGGCAGGGCCGACGAGCAGTACTTC

D: .
V: TRBV5-5
J: TRBJ1-3
CDR3: CASGPVAGYTGNTIYF
DNA: TGTGCCAGCGGGCCAGTCGCGGGATACACTGGAAACACCATATATTTT

D: TRBD2
V: TRBV9
J: TRBJ2-1
CDR3: CASSVGLAGGLNEQFF
DNA: TGTGCCAGCAGCGTAGGGCTAGCGGGGGGGCTGAATGAGCAGTTCTTC

D: TRBD1
V: TRBV28
J: TRBJ1-2
CDR3: CASSPSDREKPVGYTF
DNA: TGTGCCAGCAGTCCCTCGGACAGGGAGAAACCGGTGGGCTACACCTTC

D: .
V: TRBV6-5
J: TRBJ1-1
CDR3: CASSPEGFRYTEAFF
DNA: TGTGCCAGCAGTCCCGAGGGTTTTCGGTACACTGAAGCTTTCTTT

D: .
V: TRBV18
J: TRBJ1-1
CDR3: CASSPRRQPRDTEAFF
DNA: TGTGCCAGCTCACCAAGGAGACAACCTAGGGACACTGAAGCTTTCTTT

D: TRBD1
V: TRBV5-1
J: TRBJ2-5
CDR3: CASAGTGEMGETQYF
DNA: TGCGCCAGCGCTGGGACAGGGGAAATGGGAGAGACCCAGTACTTC

D: .
V: TRBV19
J: TRBJ1-5
CDR3: CASREGSLNQPQHF
DNA: TGTGCCAGTAGAGAGGGGTCCCTCAATCAGCCCCAGCATTTT

D: .
V: TRBV5-6
J: TRBJ1-2
CDR3: CASSRGTFGYTF
DNA: TGTGCCAGCAGCCGGGGGACCTTCGGCTACACCTTC

D: .
V: TRBV27
J: TRBJ2-2
CDR3: CASSFGGFTGELFF
DNA: TGTGCCAGCAGTTTCGGGGGATTCACCGGGGAGCTGTTTTTT

D: .
V: TRBV6-1
J: TRBJ1-6
CDR3: CASSEGSFNSPLHF
DNA: TGTGCCAGCAGTGAAGGTAGTTTTAATTCACCCCTCCACTTT

D: .
V: TRBV7-2
J: TRBJ1-2
CDR3: CASTPGGGSSNYGYTF
DNA: TGTGCCAGCACCCCTGGGGGAGGCTCATCTAACTATGGCTACACCTTC

D: .
V: TRBV6-5
J: TRBJ2-7
CDR3: CASRTASYEQYF
DNA: TGTGCCAGCAGAACAGCGTCCTACGAGCAGTACTTC

D: .
V: TRBV19
J: TRBJ1-5
CDR3: CASQKGGNQPQHF
DNA: TGTGCCAGTCAGAAGGGGGGCAATCAGCCCCAGCATTTT

D: .
V: TRBV6-6
J: TRBJ2-5
CDR3: CASSYGGAQETQYF
DNA: TGTGCCAGCAGTTACGGAGGGGCCCAAGAGACCCAGTACTTC

D: TRBD2
V: TRBV24-1
J: TRBJ2-5
CDR3: CATSDPGLAGLETQYF
DNA: TGTGCCACCAGTGACCCTGGACTAGCGGGGTTGGAGACCCAGTACTTC

D: .
V: TRBV28
J: TRBJ1-6
CDR3: CASSSPTFTNSPLHF
DNA: TGTGCCAGCAGTTCCCCCACTTTTACGAATTCACCCCTCCACTTT

D: .
V: TRBV12-3/TRBV12-4
J: TRBJ2-3
CDR3: CARYFQGTDTQYF
DNA: TGTGCCAGGTATTTTCAGGGGACAGATACGCAGTATTTT

D: .
V: TRBV11-2
J: TRBJ1-5
CDR3: CASSLGPGGGNQPQHF
DNA: TGTGCCAGCAGCTTAGGGCCCGGGGGAGGGAATCAGCCCCAGCATTTT

D: .
V: TRBV15
J: TRBJ1-6
CDR3: CATSRDRTARFSSYNSPLHF
DNA: TGTGCCACCAGCAGAGATAGGACAGCAAGATTTAGCTCCTATAATTCACCCCTCCACTTT

D: .
V: TRBV6-1
J: TRBJ2-1
CDR3: CASSEAGGGGYNEQFF
DNA: TGTGCCAGCAGCGAAGCCGGGGGTGGAGGCTACAATGAGCAGTTCTTC

D: TRBD1
V: TRBV3-1/TRBV3-2
J: TRBJ2-7
CDR3: CASSQEGGRGRPFGFYEQYF
DNA: TGTGCCAGCAGCCAAGAAGGGGGCAGGGGGCGCCCCTTTGGCTTTTACGAGCAGTACTTC

D: .
V: TRBV3-1/TRBV3-2
J: TRBJ2-3
CDR3: CASSQGPREDTQYF
DNA: TGTGCCAGCAGCCAAGGGCCCAGGGAGGATACGCAGTATTTT